The 27 T cell receptor beta chains listed next were all sequenced from one sample in a study of cytomegalovirus exposure and HLA in healthy donors. Vbeta (60) and Jbeta (13) primers were used in the PCR. Measured with immunoSEQ multiplex PCR; TCRdb has only the in-frame clones, and not every one. The sample includes about 140,000 clones, roughly 76% of them seen just once. Sequenced material: PBMCs. The receptor source for this set is a woman in her thirties or forties in good health and CMV-seronegative.

The J gene is TRBJ1-1, the V gene TRBV27; D not resolved. The germline V gene encodes CDR1 MNHEY and CDR2 SMNVEV (reference sequence). V lost 1 base to trimming and J lost 0 bases, with 21 bases between them. This CDR3 is 19 amino acids long. The CDR3 DNA follows: TGTGCCAGCAGTTTATATCGGGGTCCGGGTAAACTCATGAACACTGAAGCTTTCTTT. Translating it yields CASSLYRGPGKLMNTEAFF.

The V call is TRBV6-1, the J call TRBJ2-7; D is perhaps TRBD2 (6 bases). V was trimmed by 5 bases and J by 12 bases, leaving 14 bases between them. The length of the CDR3 is 11 residues. Germline values: CDR1 MNHNS, CDR2 SASEGT. The CDR3, as DNA: TGTGCCAGCAGTTCCGGGGGTAGTCGGTACTTC. Translating it yields CASSSGGSRYF.

This clone was counted between two and nine times. The V and J genes are TRBV2 and TRBJ1-1; 8 bases align to TRBD1. The V and J ends lost 7 bases and 3 bases, in that order; junction bases with no gene match: 10. This CDR3 is 15 amino acids long. The germline gives CDR1 SNHLY, CDR2 FYNNEI. CDR3 residues: CASKRQGSWDTEAFF. The CDR3 DNA is TGTGCCAGCAAACGACAGGGGAGTTGGGACACTGAAGCTTTCTTT.

In its sample, this clone was seen once. The chain couples TRBV7-9 to TRBJ2-3; TRBD2 agrees at 9 bases. V dropped 2 bases and J dropped 2; count of bases not matched to a gene: 8. The germline V gene has CDR1 SEHNR and CDR2 FQNEAQ (reference sequence). The CDR3 has 17 residues. Here the CDR3 DNA reads TGTGCCAGCAGCTTACCCTCTAGCGGGGACCCCACAGATACGCAGTATTTT. This translates into CASSLPSSGDPTDTQYF.

The chain combines TRBV15 with TRBJ2-3; 14 nucleotides match TRBD2. CDR3 length equals 17 residues. V lost 1 base, J lost 4 bases, and 4 bases stayed unmatched. In germline, CDR1 is LNHNV, CDR2 YYDKDF (reference sequence). CDR3 sequence reads: CATSRGLAGGPSDTQYF. Written as DNA, the CDR3 is TGTGCCACCAGCAGAGGACTAGCGGGGGGGCCATCAGATACGCAGTATTTT. The full variable domain, with the rest looked up from reference TRBV15 and TRBJ2-3, is DAMVIQNPRYQVTQFGKPVTLSCSQTLNHNVMYWYQQKSSQAPKLLFHYYDKDFNNEADTPDNFQSRRPNTSFCFLDIRSPGLGDTAMYLCATSRGLAGGPSDTQYFGPGTRLTVL.

V is TRBV13 and J is TRBJ2-1, with TRBD2 matching 10 bases. J gave up 7 bases and V 5 bases, and 8 bases lay outside the gene matches. The CDR3 runs to 15 residues. The germline V gene encodes CDR1 PRHDT and CDR2 FYEKMQ (reference sequence). As DNA, the CDR3 is TGTGCCAGCAGCCGTGTAGCGGGGGGTCATAATGAGCAGTTCTTC. It is translated as CASSRVAGGHNEQFF.

The chain employs TRBV14 and TRBJ1-4; 10 positions agree with TRBD1. CDR3 length: 18 residues. CDR1 is SGHDN, CDR2 FVKESK, per germline. The J segment lost 0 bases and the V segment lost 0 bases, leaving 4 bases of the junction unmatched. For the CDR3, the DNA is TGTGCCAGCAGCCAAGATCGGGACAGGGGTACAACTAATGAAAAACTGTTTTTT. Amino acid sequence: CASSQDRDRGTTNEKLFF.

Only one count was recorded for this clone. The V gene is TRBV2, the J gene TRBJ1-1; the D is unclear. V was shortened by 8 bases and J by 1 base, with 14 bases between the two germline ends. Per germline, CDR1 SNHLY and CDR2 FYNNEI. The CDR3 is 14 amino acids. The CDR3 sequence is CASVLSAGNTEAFF. The CDR3 nucleotides read TGTGCCAGCGTCCTCTCGGCGGGGAACACTGAAGCTTTCTTT.

V gene TRBV2 combines with J gene TRBJ1-2, with D possibly TRBD1 on 5 matching bases. V dropped 6 bases and J dropped 3 bases, with 14 bases sitting between them. Germline CDR1 is SNHLY and CDR2 is FYNNEI. The CDR3 has 14 amino acids. Here the CDR3 reads CASSSFQGYYGYTF. The CDR3 coding sequence is TGTGCCAGCAGCAGTTTTCAGGGATACTATGGCTACACCTTC. The variable domain in full, completed from reference TRBV2 and TRBJ1-2, reads EPEVTQTPSHQVTQMGQEVILRCVPISNHLYFYWYRQILGQKVEFLVSFYNNEISEKSEIFDDQFSVERPDGSNFTLKIRSTKLEDSAMYFCASSSFQGYYGYTFGSGTRLTVV.

The chain uses TRBV9 and TRBJ2-1, with 10 bases identical to TRBD1. The CDR3 spans 14 residues. CDR1 and CDR2 (germline): SGDLS, YYNGEE. The junction had 4 bases not matched to a gene; V was cut back by 3 bases and J by 7 bases. CDR3 DNA: TGTGCCAGCAGCGCGGGACAGGGGAAGAATGAGCAGTTCTTC. It codes for CASSAGQGKNEQFF.

The chain is built from TRBV4-2 and TRBJ2-1; 7 bases are shared with TRBD2. This CDR3 is built from 17 residues. The V segment lost 3 bases and the J segment 7 bases; nucleotides outside the gene matches: 15. CDR1 and CDR2 (germline): LGHNA, YNFKEQ. CDR3 sequence: CASSQLEWSGAGNEQFF. CDR3 bases: TGTGCCAGCAGCCAGCTTGAGTGGAGCGGGGCCGGGAATGAGCAGTTCTTC.

V and J are TRBV5-6 and TRBJ2-2, with 10 bases identical to TRBD1. CDR1 is SGHDT and CDR2 is YYEEEE in the germline V gene. With 0 bases clipped from V and 4 bases from J, the junction kept 3 bases outside the gene matches. The CDR3 contains 16 residues. The CDR3 DNA is TGTGCCAGCAGCTTGGCACGGGACAGGGGCACCGGGGAGCTGTTTTTT. Amino acids: CASSLARDRGTGELFF.

The chain links TRBV6-1 to TRBJ1-5, with TRBD1 as a possible D gene (6 bases). The CDR3 has 15 residues. V gave up 5 bases and J gave up 0 bases, with 11 bases separating them. Germline CDR1 is MNHNS and CDR2 is SASEGT. DNA of the CDR3: TGTGCCAGCAGTAGGACAGCAAATAGCAATCAGCCCCAGCATTTT. Translating it yields CASSRTANSNQPQHF.

This clone was detected a few times. V gene TRBV5-5 combines with J gene TRBJ2-7, with TRBD1 identical over 10 bases. With V trimmed by 3 bases and J by 5 bases, 5 bases remained unmatched. The germline gives CDR1 SGHKS, CDR2 YYEKEE (reference sequence). The CDR3 extends over 14 amino acids. The CDR3 here is CASSSGQGIHEQYV. DNA for the CDR3: TGTGCCAGCAGCTCGGGACAGGGGATCCACGAGCAGTACGTC.

V usage is TRBV6-1 and J usage is TRBJ1-2; 8 bases align to TRBD1. V dropped 0 bases and J dropped 4; count of bases not matched to a gene: 4. This CDR3 region has 15 residues. The germline CDR1 and CDR2 sequences are MNHNS and SASEGT. In DNA, the CDR3 is TGTGCCAGCAGTGAAGCACACAGGGGGACCTATGGCTACACCTTC. This translates into CASSEAHRGTYGYTF.

The gene calls are TRBV5-1 and TRBJ1-1, with 8 bases matching TRBD1. This CDR3 spans 16 amino acids. The J segment lost 5 bases and the V segment lost 2 bases, leaving 11 bases of the junction unmatched. From germline, CDR1 is SGHRS and CDR2 YFSETQ. In nucleotides, the CDR3 is TGCGCCAGCAGCTTCTCCCAGGGGGCAAAGATTACTGAAGCTTTCTTT. It encodes CASSFSQGAKITEAFF.

The chain recombines TRBV13 with TRBJ2-1; possible D gene TRBD1, 6 bases. CDR1 is PRHDT and CDR2 is FYEKMQ in the germline V gene (reference sequence). This CDR3 is 15 amino acids long. The germline V and J ends were trimmed by 2 bases and 2 bases, with 10 bases remaining between them. CDR3: CASSLLDRPYNEQFF. The CDR3 nucleotides are TGTGCCAGCAGCTTATTAGACAGGCCCTACAATGAGCAGTTCTTC.

This clone has more than one count but fewer than ten. The chain combines TRBV7-8 with TRBJ2-7; 7 bases map to TRBD1. The CDR3 has 13 amino acids. CDR1 is SGHVS and CDR2 is FQNEAQ in the germline V gene. The ends lost 5 bases at V and 0 bases at J; junction bases unmatched: 1. The chain's CDR3 is CASSRDSSYEQYF. The CDR3 DNA reads as TGTGCCAGCAGCCGGGACAGCTCCTACGAGCAGTACTTC.

The chain recombines TRBV5-1 with TRBJ1-1, with 9 nucleotides matching TRBD1. The CDR3 contains 12 residues. Per the germline V gene, CDR1 is SGHRS and CDR2 is YFSETQ. V lost 4 bases and J lost 7; bases outside the gene matches: 2. Here the CDR3 reads CASSQGQGEAFF. CDR3 coding DNA: TGCGCCAGCAGCCAGGGACAGGGTGAAGCTTTCTTT.

The rearrangement uses TRBV5-1 and TRBJ2-5; D possibly corresponds to TRBD2 (6 bases). This CDR3 region has 15 residues. V gave up 0 bases and J gave up 2 bases, with 11 bases separating them. Germline assignment: CDR1 SGHRS and CDR2 YFSETQ. The DNA of the CDR3 is TGCGCCAGCAGCTTGGCCGGGGGTTCACAAGAGACCCAGTACTTC. The encoded protein is CASSLAGGSQETQYF.

The V gene is TRBV11-2, the J gene TRBJ1-2, with D possibly matching TRBD1 (5 bases). The CDR3 is 17 amino acids. CDR1 is SGHAT and CDR2 is FQNNGV in the germline V gene. Trimming removed 2 bases at V and 4 bases at J, with 20 bases between. The CDR3 here is CASSLWQSDGGSYGYTF. The CDR3 DNA reads as TGTGCCAGCAGCTTATGGCAATCTGATGGGGGGTCCTATGGCTACACCTTC.

CDR3 sequence: CASSDTPAEKYGYTF. For the CDR3, the DNA is TGTGCCAGCAGTGATACCCCGGCGGAAAAGTATGGCTACACCTTC. The chain employs TRBV2 and TRBJ1-2, with D hard to call. Germline assignment: CDR1 SNHLY and CDR2 FYNNEI. This CDR3 is 15 amino acids long. V was cut by 3 bases and J by 5 bases, with 16 bases left in between.

There are a few counts of this clone. The chain is built from TRBV7-8 and TRBJ2-2; no definite D call. Trimming removed 2 bases from V and 7 bases from J, with 8 bases in between. Germline CDR1 is SGHVS and CDR2 is FQNEAQ. The CDR3 is 13 amino acids. The CDR3 bases are TGTGCCAGCAGCTTAAATCGCGGCGGGGAGCTGTTTTTT. It is translated as CASSLNRGGELFF.

The rearrangement links TRBV28 to TRBJ1-2, with 8 bases identical to TRBD1. The CDR3 contains 13 residues. CDR1 is MDHEN, CDR2 SYDVKM, per germline. With V trimmed by 6 bases and J by 7 bases, 7 bases remained unmatched. CDR3 region: CASSRGDRGGYTF. In DNA form, the CDR3 reads TGTGCCAGCAGCCGGGGTGACAGGGGTGGCTACACCTTC.

The chain is built from TRBV5-6 and TRBJ2-5; a weak D match, TRBD1 (5 bases). The CDR3 runs 17 residues. V was pared by 2 bases and J by 2 bases, with 19 bases between. CDR1 is SGHDT and CDR2 is YYEEEE in the germline V gene. The CDR3: CASSLQHRGEIQETQYF. The CDR3 DNA follows: TGTGCCAGCAGCTTACAACATAGGGGTGAAATACAAGAGACCCAGTACTTC.

The chain couples TRBV5-4 to TRBJ2-5; TRBD1 might be the D (7 bases). Germline-derived CDR1 and CDR2 are SGHNT and YYREEE (reference sequence). This CDR3 spans 16 amino acids. The ends were cut back, 4 bases at V and 3 bases at J, with 19 bases in the middle. CDR3 protein: CASSATNSRGEETQYF. CDR3 DNA sequence: TGTGCCAGCAGCGCAACGAATTCCAGGGGGGAAGAGACCCAGTACTTC.

The chain joins TRBV18 to TRBJ2-5; 7 positions match TRBD1. The junction had 6 bases not matched to a gene; V was cut back by 3 bases and J by 5 bases. This CDR3 is built from 14 residues. Looked up from germline, CDR1 is KGHSH and CDR2 is LQKENI. The CDR3 loop is CASSPTGTAETQYF. The CDR3 region has the DNA TGTGCCAGCTCACCGACCGGGACAGCCGAGACCCAGTACTTC.